This TCR beta chain is from a study of CD4+ T cells in melanoma. Findings of the study overall: Diverse differentiation states were reported for melanoma neoantigen-specific CD4+ T cells.

Comment on this clone: The antigen remains unidentified.

Measured with immunoSEQ multiplex PCR; TCRdb has only the in-frame clones, and not every one. The data show 6,400 or so clones, approximately 69% seen once. Trimming shortened V by 0 bases and J by 3 bases, and 12 bases separated the two germline ends. The germline CDR1 and CDR2 sequences are LGHNA and YSLEER. CDR3 length equals 15 residues. The sequencing sample was made of cells from a culture (not recorded whether cultured in vitro). This chain links TRBV4-3 with TRBJ2-7; D is undetermined. The TCR was taken from a human donor with melanoma. CDR3 sequence: CASSQEGYGDYEQYF. The CDR3 DNA sequence: TGCGCCAGCAGCCAAGAAGGGTATGGGGACTACGAGCAGTACTTC.